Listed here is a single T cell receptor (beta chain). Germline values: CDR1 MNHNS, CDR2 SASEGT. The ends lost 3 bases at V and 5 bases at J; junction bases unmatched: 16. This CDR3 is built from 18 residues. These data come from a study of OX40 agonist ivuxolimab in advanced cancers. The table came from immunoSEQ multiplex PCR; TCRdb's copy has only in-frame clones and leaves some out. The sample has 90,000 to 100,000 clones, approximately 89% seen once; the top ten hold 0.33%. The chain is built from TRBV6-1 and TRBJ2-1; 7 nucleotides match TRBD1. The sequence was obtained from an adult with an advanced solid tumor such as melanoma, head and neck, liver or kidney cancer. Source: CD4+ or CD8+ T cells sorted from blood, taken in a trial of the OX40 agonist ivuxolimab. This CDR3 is CASSEFPGQRSVDNEQFF. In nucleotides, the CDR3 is TGTGCCAGCAGTGAGTTTCCGGGACAGAGAAGTGTGGACAATGAGCAGTTCTTC.